These 9 T cell receptor beta chains were all obtained from the same sample, sequenced in a study of CD8 T cells in Susac syndrome. Roughly 0.45 to 1 ug RNA was reverse transcribed with random hexamers. MiXCR was run by TCRdb on the immunoSEQ multiplex PCR reads, yielding one entry per CDR3 protein. This table holds approximately 230,000 distinct CDR3 sequences, around 93% found once. Source material: CD4+ T cells from PBMCs. The receptors come from a human donor with multiple sclerosis.

This chain connects TRBV5-6 to TRBJ2-1, with 10 bases lining up with TRBD2. The CDR3 is 16 residues long. From germline, CDR1 is SGHDT and CDR2 YYEEEE. The V segment lost 4 bases and the J segment 6 bases; nucleotides outside the gene matches: 10. The DNA for the CDR3 is TGTGCCAGCAGCCGCAGGACTAGCGGACTATCCAATGAGCAGTTCTTC. It is translated as CASSRRTSGLSNEQFF.

This sequence joins TRBV3-1 and TRBJ2-2; D not resolved. V was pared by 2 bases and J by 1 base, with 5 bases between. Germline V lookup: CDR1 LGHDT, CDR2 YNNKEL (reference sequence). The CDR3 totals 14 residues. CDR3: CASSQSRNTGELFF. The DNA for the CDR3 is TGTGCCAGCAGCCAAAGCAGGAACACCGGGGAGCTGTTTTTT.

This chain joins TRBV4-1 and TRBJ1-2; D gene unclear. Trimming removed 3 bases at V and 1 base at J, with 15 bases between. The CDR3 extends over 16 amino acids. Germline lookup yields CDR1 MGHRA and CDR2 YSYEKL. The CDR3 loop reads CASSQDLGPDNYGYTF. The CDR3 DNA follows: TGCGCCAGCAGCCAGGACCTCGGACCCGATAACTATGGCTACACCTTC.

This sequence joins TRBV7-2 and TRBJ2-3, with D perhaps given as TRBD1 or TRBD2 (5 bases each). Germline lookup yields CDR1 SGHTA and CDR2 FQGNSA. The CDR3 loop spans 15 amino acids. The V end lost 5 bases, the J end lost 4 bases, and 16 bases lay between the germline ends. CDR3 DNA: TGTGCCAGCAGCCCTCGGGGCCCGAGGGCAGATACGCAGTATTTT. It encodes CASSPRGPRADTQYF.

The genes are TRBV20-1 and TRBJ2-3; 7 nucleotides line up with TRBD2. Trimming took 5 bases from V and 0 from J; bases not matched to a gene: 8. CDR3 length equals 15 residues. Germline loops: CDR1 DFQATT, CDR2 SNEGSKA (reference sequence). The CDR3 coding sequence is TGCAGTGCTCCCCGCAGCGGGGCTAGCACAGATACGCAGTATTTT. Translating gives CSAPRSGASTDTQYF.

This rearrangement joins TRBV2 to TRBJ2-2; D not certain. Trimming stripped 2 bases from V and 8 bases from J, with 3 bases between. The CDR3 extends over 11 amino acids. CDR1 and CDR2 from the germline V gene are SNHLY and FYNNEI. In DNA, the CDR3 is TGTGCCAGCAGTGAATTGGGGGAGCTGTTTTTT. Translation gives CASSELGELFF.

The chain has TRBV5-1 and TRBJ2-3, with D perhaps TRBD1 or TRBD2 (5 bases each). The germline V and J ends were trimmed by 0 bases and 1 base, with 12 bases remaining between them. The length of the CDR3 is 16 residues. Germline CDR1 is SGHRS and CDR2 is YFSETQ. The CDR3 DNA reads TGCGCCAGCAGCTTGGGGGACGCCACAGGCACAGATACGCAGTATTTT. This codes for CASSLGDATGTDTQYF. The entire variable domain, with the rest obtained from reference TRBV5-1 and TRBJ2-3, is as follows: KAGVTQTPRYLIKTRGQQVTLSCSPISGHRSVSWYQQTPGQGLQFLFEYFSETQRNKGNFPGRFSGRQFSNSRSEMNVSTLELGDSALYLCASSLGDATGTDTQYFGPGTRLTVL.

The chain employs TRBV14 and TRBJ1-2; D remains unclear. CDR1 and CDR2 from the germline V gene are SGHDN and FVKESK. Trimming pared 1 base from V and 8 bases from J, leaving 11 bases between. The CDR3 spans 13 residues. The CDR3 coding sequence is TGTGCCAGCAGCCAAGTGGAAGTGGGCGGCTACACCTTC. It specifies CASSQVEVGGYTF.

The chain uses TRBV5-1 and TRBJ2-7; 8 bases align to TRBD2. The CDR3 runs 13 residues. CDR1 and CDR2 from the germline V gene are SGHRS and YFSETQ. V was clipped by 0 bases and J by 6 bases; unmatched bases: 2. The CDR3 coding sequence is TGCGCCAGCAGCTTGGAGGCGGGGGGCGAGCAGTACTTC. Translating gives CASSLEAGGEQYF.